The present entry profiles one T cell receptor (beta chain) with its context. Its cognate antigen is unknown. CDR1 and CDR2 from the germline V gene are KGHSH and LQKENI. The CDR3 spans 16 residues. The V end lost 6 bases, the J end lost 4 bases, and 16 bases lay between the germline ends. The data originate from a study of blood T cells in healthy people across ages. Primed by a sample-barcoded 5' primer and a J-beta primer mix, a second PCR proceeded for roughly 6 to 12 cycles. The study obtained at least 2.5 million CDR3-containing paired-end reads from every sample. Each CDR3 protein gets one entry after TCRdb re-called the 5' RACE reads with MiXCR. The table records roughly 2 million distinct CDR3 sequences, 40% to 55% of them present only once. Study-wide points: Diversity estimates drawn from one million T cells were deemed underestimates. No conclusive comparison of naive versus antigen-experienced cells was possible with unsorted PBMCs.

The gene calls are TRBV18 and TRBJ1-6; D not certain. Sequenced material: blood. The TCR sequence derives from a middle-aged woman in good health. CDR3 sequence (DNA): TGTGCCAGCTCCCCTCAGAGAGGCGGTTATAATTCACCCCTCCACTTT. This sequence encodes CASSPQRGGYNSPLHF.